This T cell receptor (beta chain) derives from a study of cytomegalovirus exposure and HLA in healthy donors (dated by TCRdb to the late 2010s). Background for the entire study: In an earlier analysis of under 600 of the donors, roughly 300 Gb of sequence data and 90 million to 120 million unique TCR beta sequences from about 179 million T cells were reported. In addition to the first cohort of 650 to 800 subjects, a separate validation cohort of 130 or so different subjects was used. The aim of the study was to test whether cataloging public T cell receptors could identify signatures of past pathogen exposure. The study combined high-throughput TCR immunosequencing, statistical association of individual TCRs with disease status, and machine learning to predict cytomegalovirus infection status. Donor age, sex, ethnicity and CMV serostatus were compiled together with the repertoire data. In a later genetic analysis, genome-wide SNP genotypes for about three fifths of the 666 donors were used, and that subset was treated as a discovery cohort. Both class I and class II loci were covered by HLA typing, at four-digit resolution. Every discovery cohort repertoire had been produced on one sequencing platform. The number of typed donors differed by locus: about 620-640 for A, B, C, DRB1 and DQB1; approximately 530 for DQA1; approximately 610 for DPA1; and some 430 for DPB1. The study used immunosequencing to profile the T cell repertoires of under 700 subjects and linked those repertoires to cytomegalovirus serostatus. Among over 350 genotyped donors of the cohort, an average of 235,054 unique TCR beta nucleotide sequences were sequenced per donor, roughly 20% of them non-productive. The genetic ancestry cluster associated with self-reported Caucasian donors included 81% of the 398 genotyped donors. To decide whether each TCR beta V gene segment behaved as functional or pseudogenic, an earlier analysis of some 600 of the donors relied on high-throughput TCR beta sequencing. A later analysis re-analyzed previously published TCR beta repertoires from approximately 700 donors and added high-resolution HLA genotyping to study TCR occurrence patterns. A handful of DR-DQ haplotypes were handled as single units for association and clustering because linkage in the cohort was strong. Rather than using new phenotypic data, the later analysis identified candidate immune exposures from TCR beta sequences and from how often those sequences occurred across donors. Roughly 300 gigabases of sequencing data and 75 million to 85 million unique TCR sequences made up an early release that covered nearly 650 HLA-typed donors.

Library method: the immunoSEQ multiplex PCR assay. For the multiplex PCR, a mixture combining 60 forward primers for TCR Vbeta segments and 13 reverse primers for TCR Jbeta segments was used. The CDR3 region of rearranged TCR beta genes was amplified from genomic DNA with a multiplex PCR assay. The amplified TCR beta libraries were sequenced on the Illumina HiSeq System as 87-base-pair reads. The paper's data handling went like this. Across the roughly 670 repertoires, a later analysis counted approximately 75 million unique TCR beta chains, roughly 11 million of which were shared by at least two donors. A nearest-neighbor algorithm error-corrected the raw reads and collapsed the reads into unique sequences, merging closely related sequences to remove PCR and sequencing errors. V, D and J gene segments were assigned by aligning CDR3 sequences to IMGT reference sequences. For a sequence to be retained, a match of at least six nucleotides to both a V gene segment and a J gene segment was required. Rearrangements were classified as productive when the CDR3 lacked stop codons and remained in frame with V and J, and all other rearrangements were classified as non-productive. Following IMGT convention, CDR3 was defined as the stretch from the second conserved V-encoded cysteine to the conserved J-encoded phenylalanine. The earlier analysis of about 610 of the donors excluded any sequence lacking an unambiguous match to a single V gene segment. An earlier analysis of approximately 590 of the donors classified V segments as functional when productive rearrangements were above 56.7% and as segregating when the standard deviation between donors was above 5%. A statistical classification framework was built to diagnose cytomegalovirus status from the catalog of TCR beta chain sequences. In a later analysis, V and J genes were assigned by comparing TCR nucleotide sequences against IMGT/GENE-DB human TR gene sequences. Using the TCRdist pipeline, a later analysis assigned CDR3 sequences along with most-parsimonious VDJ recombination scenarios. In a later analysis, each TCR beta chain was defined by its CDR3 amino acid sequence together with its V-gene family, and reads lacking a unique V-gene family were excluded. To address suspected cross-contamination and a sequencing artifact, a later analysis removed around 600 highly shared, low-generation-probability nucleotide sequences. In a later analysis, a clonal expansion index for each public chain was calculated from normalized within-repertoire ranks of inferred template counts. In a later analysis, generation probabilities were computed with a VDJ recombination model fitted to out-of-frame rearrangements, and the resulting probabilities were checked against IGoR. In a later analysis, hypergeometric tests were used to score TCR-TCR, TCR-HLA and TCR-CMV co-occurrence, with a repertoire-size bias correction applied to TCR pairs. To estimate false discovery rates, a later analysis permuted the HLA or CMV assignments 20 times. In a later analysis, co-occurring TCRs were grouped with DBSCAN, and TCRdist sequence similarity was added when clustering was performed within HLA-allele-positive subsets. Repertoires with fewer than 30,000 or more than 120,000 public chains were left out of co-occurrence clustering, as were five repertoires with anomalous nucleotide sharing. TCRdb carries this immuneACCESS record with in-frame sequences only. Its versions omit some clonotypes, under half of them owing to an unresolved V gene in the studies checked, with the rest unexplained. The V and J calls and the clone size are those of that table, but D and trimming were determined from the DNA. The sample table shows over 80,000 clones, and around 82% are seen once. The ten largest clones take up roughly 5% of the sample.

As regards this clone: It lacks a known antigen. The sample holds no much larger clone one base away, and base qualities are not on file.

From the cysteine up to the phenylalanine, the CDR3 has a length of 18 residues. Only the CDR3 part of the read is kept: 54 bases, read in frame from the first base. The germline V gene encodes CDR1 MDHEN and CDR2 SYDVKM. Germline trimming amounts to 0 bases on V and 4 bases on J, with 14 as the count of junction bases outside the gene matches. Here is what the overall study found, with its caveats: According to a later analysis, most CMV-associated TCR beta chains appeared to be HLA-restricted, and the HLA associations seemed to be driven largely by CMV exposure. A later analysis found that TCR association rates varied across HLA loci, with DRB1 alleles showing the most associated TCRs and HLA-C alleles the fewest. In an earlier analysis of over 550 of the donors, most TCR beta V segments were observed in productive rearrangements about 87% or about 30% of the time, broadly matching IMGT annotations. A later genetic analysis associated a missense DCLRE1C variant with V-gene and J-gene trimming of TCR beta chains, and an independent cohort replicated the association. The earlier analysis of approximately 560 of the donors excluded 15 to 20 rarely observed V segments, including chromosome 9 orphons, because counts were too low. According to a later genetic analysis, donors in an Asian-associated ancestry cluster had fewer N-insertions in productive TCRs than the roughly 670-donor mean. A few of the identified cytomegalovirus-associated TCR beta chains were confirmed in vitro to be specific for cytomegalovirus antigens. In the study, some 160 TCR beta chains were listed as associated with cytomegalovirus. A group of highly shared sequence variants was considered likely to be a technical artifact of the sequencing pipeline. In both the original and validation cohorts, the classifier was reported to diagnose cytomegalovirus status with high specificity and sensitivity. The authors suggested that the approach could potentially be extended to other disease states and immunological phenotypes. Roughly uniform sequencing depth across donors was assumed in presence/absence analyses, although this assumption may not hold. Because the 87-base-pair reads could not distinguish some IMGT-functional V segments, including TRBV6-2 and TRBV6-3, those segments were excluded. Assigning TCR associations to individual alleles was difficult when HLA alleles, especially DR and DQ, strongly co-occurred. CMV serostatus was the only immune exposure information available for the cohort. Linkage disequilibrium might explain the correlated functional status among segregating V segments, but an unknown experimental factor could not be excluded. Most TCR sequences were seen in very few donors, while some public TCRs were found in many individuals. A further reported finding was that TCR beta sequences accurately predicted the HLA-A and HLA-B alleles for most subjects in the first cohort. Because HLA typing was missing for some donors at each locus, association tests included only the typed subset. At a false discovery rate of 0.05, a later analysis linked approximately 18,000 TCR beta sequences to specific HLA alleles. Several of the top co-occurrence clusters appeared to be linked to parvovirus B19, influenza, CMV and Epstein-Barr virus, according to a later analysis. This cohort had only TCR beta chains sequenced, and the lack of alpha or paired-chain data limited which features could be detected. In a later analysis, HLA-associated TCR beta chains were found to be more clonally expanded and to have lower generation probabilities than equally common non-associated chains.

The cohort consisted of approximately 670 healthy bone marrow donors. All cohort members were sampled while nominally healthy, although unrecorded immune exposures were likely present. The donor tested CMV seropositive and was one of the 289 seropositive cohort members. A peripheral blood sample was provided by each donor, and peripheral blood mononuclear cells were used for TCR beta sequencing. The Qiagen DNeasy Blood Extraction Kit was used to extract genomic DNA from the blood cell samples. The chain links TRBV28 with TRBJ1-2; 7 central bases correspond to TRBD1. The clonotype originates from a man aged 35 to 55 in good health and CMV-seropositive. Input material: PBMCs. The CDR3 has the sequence CASSLWEGAVEQGYGYTF. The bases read TGTGCCAGCAGTTTATGGGAGGGGGCCGTCGAGCAGGGCTATGGCTACACCTTC.